The clone carrying this T cell receptor (beta chain) was seen repeatedly, ten times or more. Its matching antigen is unknown. Germline loops: CDR1 MNHNS, CDR2 SASEGT. The CDR3 length is 16 residues. After removal of 6 bases from V and 2 bases from J, the junction contained 10 bases not matched to a gene. Methods used by the authors: The study's classifier, a distant-metastasis tool for papillary thyroid cancer, was built using CDR3 differences across clinicopathological groups. Through MiXCR, TCRdb re-clonotyped the PCR reads. These V and J calls derive from TCRdb rather than the authors' analysis. Of more than 40,000 clones in the sample, roughly 15% were seen once. These data are taken from a study of metastatic and nonmetastatic thyroid tumors. The overall study: Across peripheral blood and tumor or nodule tissue samples taken from malignant and benign thyroid patients, the repertoires were compared with one another.

General observations from the study: In both blood and tumor samples, TCR beta diversity was reported significantly higher for malignant than benign nodules.

Patients were all untreated before their thyroid surgery. The sample consisted of blood. The J gene is TRBJ2-3, the V gene TRBV6-1; 8 nucleotides line up with TRBD2. This receptor was taken from a female donor with papillary thyroid cancer or a benign thyroid nodule (not recorded which). Some clones in this sample may be carry-over from other donors' samples. The CDR3 coding sequence is TGTGCCAGCAGCACCCTTAGCGGGGTGATCACAGATACGCAGTATTTT. Its protein is CASSTLSGVITDTQYF.